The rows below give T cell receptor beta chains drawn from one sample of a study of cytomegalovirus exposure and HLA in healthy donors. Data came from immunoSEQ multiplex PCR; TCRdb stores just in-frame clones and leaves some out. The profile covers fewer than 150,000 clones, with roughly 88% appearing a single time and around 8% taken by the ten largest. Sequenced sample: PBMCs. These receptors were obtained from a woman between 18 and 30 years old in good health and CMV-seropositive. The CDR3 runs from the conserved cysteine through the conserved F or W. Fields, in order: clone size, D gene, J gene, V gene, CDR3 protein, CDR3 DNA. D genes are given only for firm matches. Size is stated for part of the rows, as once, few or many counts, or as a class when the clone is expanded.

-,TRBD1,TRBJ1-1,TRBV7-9,CASSLKGQVNTEAFF,TGTGCCAGCAGCTTAAAGGGACAGGTGAACACTGAAGCTTTCTTT
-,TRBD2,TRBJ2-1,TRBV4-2,CASSRVPGLAGIEQFF,TGTGCCAGCAGCCGGGTCCCGGGACTAGCGGGAATCGAGCAGTTCTTC
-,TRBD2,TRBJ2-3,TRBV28,CASVGGSTDTQYF,TGTGCCAGCGTGGGGGGGAGCACAGATACGCAGTATTTT
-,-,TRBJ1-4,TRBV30,CAWKLKATNEKLFF,TGTGCCTGGAAACTCAAAGCAACTAATGAAAAACTGTTTTTT
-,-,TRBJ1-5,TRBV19,CASSIVWGGDQPQHF,TGTGCCAGTAGTATAGTTTGGGGGGGAGATCAGCCCCAGCATTTT
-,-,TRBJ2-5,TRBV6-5,CASSYSGDETQYF,TGTGCCAGCAGTTACTCAGGGGATGAGACCCAGTACTTC
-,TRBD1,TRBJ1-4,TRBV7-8,CASSLGTGHEKLFF,TGTGCCAGCAGCTTAGGGACAGGGCATGAAAAACTGTTTTTT
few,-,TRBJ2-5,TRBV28,CASRRGETQYF,TGTGCCAGCCGAAGGGGAGAGACCCAGTACTTC
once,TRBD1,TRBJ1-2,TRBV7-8,CASSLVPSKLGQGHYGYTF,TGTGCCAGCAGCTTAGTCCCGTCGAAGCTAGGACAGGGGCACTATGGCTACACCTTC
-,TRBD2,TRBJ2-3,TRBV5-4,CASSLLAGGLTDTQYF,TGTGCCAGCAGCTTGCTAGCGGGGGGATTAACAGATACGCAGTATTTT
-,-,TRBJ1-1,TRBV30,CAGEPGDWMNTEAFF,TGTGCCGGGGAGCCGGGGGATTGGATGAACACTGAAGCTTTCTTT
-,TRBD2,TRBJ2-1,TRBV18,CASSASSGRADEQFF,TGTGCCAGCTCGGCGTCTAGCGGGAGGGCTGATGAGCAGTTCTTC
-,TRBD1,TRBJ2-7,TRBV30,CAWNRGRYEQYF,TGTGCCTGGAACAGGGGGCGGTACGAGCAGTACTTC
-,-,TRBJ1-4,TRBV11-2,CASSLNVGLYEKLFF,TGTGCCAGCAGCCTGAATGTGGGGCTATATGAAAAACTGTTTTTT
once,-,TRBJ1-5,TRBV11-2,CASSTQGRGNQPQHF,TGTGCCAGCAGCACACAGGGACGGGGCAATCAGCCCCAGCATTTT
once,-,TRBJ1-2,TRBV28,CASSPTNTQHGYTF,TGTGCCAGCAGCCCAACGAACACGCAACATGGCTACACCTTC
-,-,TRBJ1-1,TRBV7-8,CASSLGTGFGEAFF,TGTGCCAGCAGCTTAGGAACGGGGTTTGGGGAAGCTTTCTTT
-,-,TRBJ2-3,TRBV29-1,CSVRGFTSTDTQYF,TGCAGCGTGCGAGGGTTTACTAGCACAGATACGCAGTATTTT
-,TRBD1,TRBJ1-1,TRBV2,CASSGGQGWVEAFF,TGTGCCAGCAGTGGGGGACAGGGTTGGGTTGAAGCTTTCTTT
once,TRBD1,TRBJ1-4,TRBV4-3,CASSRSSGTGGPNEKLFF,TGCGCCAGCAGCCGTAGCTCCGGGACAGGGGGCCCTAATGAAAAACTGTTTTTT
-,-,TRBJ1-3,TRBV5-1,CASSLDRPSGNTIYF,TGCGCCAGCAGCTTGGACAGGCCCTCTGGAAACACCATATATTTT
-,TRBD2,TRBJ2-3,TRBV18,CASSPGTSGSGTDTQYF,TGTGCCAGCTCACCCGGGACTAGCGGGAGTGGGACAGATACGCAGTATTTT
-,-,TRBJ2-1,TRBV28,CASSSPRGRGNEQFF,TGTGCCAGCAGTTCCCCTAGGGGCAGGGGCAATGAGCAGTTCTTC
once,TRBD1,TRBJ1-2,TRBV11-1,CASSLTGGGYGYTF,TGTGCCAGCAGCCTAACAGGGGGCGGCTATGGCTACACCTTC
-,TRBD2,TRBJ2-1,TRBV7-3,CASSPLLAGGSDEQFF,TGTGCCAGCAGCCCCTTACTAGCGGGAGGGTCCGATGAGCAGTTCTTC
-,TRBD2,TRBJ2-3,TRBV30,CAWKRGGQRSTDTQYF,TGTGCCTGGAAGCGGGGGGGACAGAGAAGCACAGATACGCAGTATTTT
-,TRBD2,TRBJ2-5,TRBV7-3,CASSPTSGRETQYF,TGTGCCAGCAGCCCCACTAGCGGGAGGGAGACCCAGTACTTC
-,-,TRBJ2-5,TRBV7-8,CASSLAISKGETQYF,TGTGCCAGCAGCTTAGCGATATCAAAGGGGGAGACCCAGTACTTC
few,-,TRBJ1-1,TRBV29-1,CSVADSEAFF,TGCAGCGTCGCGGACAGTGAAGCTTTCTTT
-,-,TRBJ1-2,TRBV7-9,CASSALGGYGYTF,TGTGCCAGCAGCGCCCTAGGTGGCTATGGCTACACCTTC
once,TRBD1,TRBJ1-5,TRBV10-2,CASRTRGLNQPQHF,TGCGCCAGCAGAACCAGGGGGCTGAATCAGCCCCAGCATTTT
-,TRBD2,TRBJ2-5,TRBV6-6,CASSQGLAGGQETQYF,TGTGCCAGCAGTCAGGGACTAGCGGGGGGTCAAGAGACCCAGTACTTC
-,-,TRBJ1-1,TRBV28,CASSQPTGLNTEAFF,TGTGCCAGCAGCCAACCTACAGGATTAAACACTGAAGCTTTCTTT
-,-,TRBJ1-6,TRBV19,CASSRGQNNSPLHF,TGTGCCAGTAGTAGAGGGCAGAATAATTCACCCCTCCACTTT
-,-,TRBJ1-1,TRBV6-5,CASSDTGPTEAFF,TGTGCCAGCAGTGACACAGGGCCCACTGAAGCTTTCTTT
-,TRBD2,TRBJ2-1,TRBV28,CASSTRTSLDVVLRNEQFF,TGTGCCAGCAGTACCCGGACTAGCCTGGACGTGGTGCTTCGCAATGAGCAGTTCTTC
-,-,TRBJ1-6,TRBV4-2,CASSRLGQRYNSPLHF,TGTGCCAGCAGCCGGCTCGGACAACGATATAATTCACCCCTCCACTTT
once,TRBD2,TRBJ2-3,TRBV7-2,CASSSIAGAATDTQYF,TGTGCCAGCAGCTCGATAGCGGGGGCCGCCACAGATACGCAGTATTTT
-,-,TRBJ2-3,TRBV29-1,CSVTGRVATDTQYF,TGCAGCGTTACCGGGCGGGTAGCGACAGATACGCAGTATTTT
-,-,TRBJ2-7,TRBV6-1,CASIEGSEQYF,TGTGCCAGCATCGAGGGATCCGAGCAGTACTTC
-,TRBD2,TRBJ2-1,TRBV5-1,CASSLSGLAANEQFF,TGCGCCAGCAGCTTGTCCGGACTAGCGGCCAATGAGCAGTTCTTC
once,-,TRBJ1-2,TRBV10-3,CAISAGRGGGLGDYGYTF,TGTGCCATCAGTGCGGGTCGAGGGGGGGGACTAGGAGACTATGGCTACACCTTC
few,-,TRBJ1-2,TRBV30,CAWSVQANYGYTF,TGTGCCTGGAGTGTACAGGCTAACTATGGCTACACCTTC
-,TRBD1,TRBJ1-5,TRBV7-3,CASSDSAGTGLNQPQHF,TGTGCCAGCTCCGACTCAGCCGGGACAGGGTTAAATCAGCCCCAGCATTTT
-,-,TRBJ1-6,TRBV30,CAWRGLQGSPLHF,TGTGCCTGGAGGGGCCTCCAGGGATCACCCCTCCACTTT
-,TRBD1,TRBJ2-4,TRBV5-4,CASSLDRGRHIQYF,TGTGCCAGCAGCTTGGACAGGGGGCGCCACATTCAGTACTTC
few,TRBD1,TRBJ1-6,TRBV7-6,CASSYTRQGANSPLHF,TGTGCCAGCAGCTACACGAGACAGGGGGCTAATTCACCCCTCCACTTT
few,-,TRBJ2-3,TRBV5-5,CASSLWGSGTDTQYF,TGTGCCAGCAGCTTGTGGGGCAGCGGCACAGATACGCAGTATTTT
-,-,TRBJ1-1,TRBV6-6,CASSSQAPIEAFF,TGTGCCAGCAGTTCCCAGGCACCTATTGAAGCTTTCTTT
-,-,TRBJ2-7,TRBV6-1,CASSEAESAFRETYEQYF,TGTGCCAGCAGTGAAGCGGAGTCTGCTTTCCGGGAGACTTACGAGCAGTACTTC
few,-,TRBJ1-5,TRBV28,CASSFLAGDQPQHF,-
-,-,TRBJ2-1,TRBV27,CASTPWAASSYNEQFF,TGTGCCAGCACTCCTTGGGCAGCCAGCTCCTACAATGAGCAGTTCTTC